The sequence of this T cell receptor beta chain was determined in a study of T cell repertoires in cytomegalovirus infection. This CDR3 spans 17 amino acids. The germline gives CDR1 LGHNT, CDR2 FRNRAP. Trimming took off 1 base at V and 0 bases at J, with 13 bases between the two ends. TCRdb processed the reads anew with MiXCR; each CDR3 protein has one entry. The sample consists of roughly 500,000 distinct CDR3 sequences, about 15% of them appearing once. This clonotype was observed at least ten times. The chain joins TRBV12-5 to TRBJ2-1; D is ambiguous. The clonotype was recovered from a human donor in good health (CMV status not recorded). Some clones in this sample may be carry-over from other donors' samples. The specimen sequenced was CD8+ T cells from PBMCs. This CDR3 is CASGLARTVSSYNEQFF. The CDR3, as DNA: TGTGCTAGTGGTTTGGCCCGCACGGTGAGCTCCTACAATGAGCAGTTCTTC.